Listed here are 2 T cell receptor beta chains from one sample, sequenced in a study of cytomegalovirus exposure and HLA in healthy donors. It was with 60 Vbeta and 13 Jbeta primers that the PCR ran. Assay used: immunoSEQ multiplex PCR; TCRdb lists only in-frame clones, some missing. The sample table includes around 120,000 clones. Sequencing used PBMCs. Receptors originate from a man between 45 and 60 years old in good health and CMV-seronegative.

This chain links TRBV5-1 with TRBJ1-2, with D tentatively TRBD1 (6 bases). This CDR3 contains 14 residues. V dropped 4 bases and J dropped 2 bases, with 12 bases sitting between them. Germline V gene lookup returns CDR1 SGHRS and CDR2 YFSETQ. In nucleotides, the CDR3 is TGCGCCAGCAGCGACGATACAGGGAACTATGGCTACACCTTC. Its protein product is CASSDDTGNYGYTF.

The rearrangement joins TRBV19 to TRBJ1-3; D is possibly TRBD1 (6 bases). Trimming removed 2 bases at V and 0 bases at J, with 14 bases between. There are 17 residues in the CDR3. CDR1 and CDR2 from the germline V gene are LNHDA and SQIVND (reference sequence). CDR3: CASSISRTVHSGNTIYF. The CDR3 DNA follows: TGTGCCAGTAGTATATCCCGGACAGTCCACTCTGGAAACACCATATATTTT.